A single sample gave rise to the 12 T cell receptor beta chains below, sequenced in a study of blood T cells in healthy people across ages. Next came a second PCR, run for about 7 to 12 cycles, which used a sample-barcoded 5' primer along with a J-beta primer mix. TCRdb reprocessed the 5' RACE reads with MiXCR, giving one entry per CDR3 protein. The table includes about 780,000 distinct CDR3 sequences, under 30% detected once. These same records also appear under a second study, on T cells of mothers and their children.

Sequenced sample: blood. Every receptor here comes from a boy between 10 and 17 years old in good health.

This chain links TRBV7-9 with TRBJ2-3; 7 nucleotides line up with TRBD1. The germline CDR1 and CDR2 sequences are SEHNR and FQNEAQ (reference sequence). Trimming removed 5 bases from V and 8 bases from J; junction bases left unmatched: 10. The CDR3 contains 14 residues. The CDR3 is CASSRRQGLLTQYF. CDR3 coding DNA: TGTGCCAGCAGCCGCCGACAGGGTCTCCTTACGCAGTATTTT.

This chain connects TRBV20-1 to TRBJ2-3, with no clear D. The CDR3 contains 12 residues. The V and J ends lost 0 bases and 0 bases respectively, with 1 base between them. CDR1 DFQATT and CDR2 SNEGSKA come from the germline V gene (reference sequence). CDR3 protein: CSARESTDTQYF. Here the CDR3 DNA reads TGCAGTGCTAGAGAAAGCACAGATACGCAGTATTTT.

The rearrangement links TRBV7-2 to TRBJ1-4, with 9 bases aligning to TRBD1. V lost 6 bases to trimming and J lost 8 bases; unmatched junction nucleotides: 10. Germline V lookup: CDR1 SGHTA, CDR2 FQGNSA. The CDR3 extends over 15 amino acids. The CDR3 DNA sequence: TGTGCCAGCAGACCTCCGGGACAGGGAAACGAAAAACTGTTTTTT. This translates into CASRPPGQGNEKLFF.

The chain is built from TRBV6-2 or TRBV6-3 and TRBJ2-1, with D tentatively TRBD1 (8 bases). The CDR3 consists of 16 residues. Germline lookup yields CDR1 MNHEY and CDR2 SVGEGT. V shed 6 bases and J shed 1 base, with 16 bases lying between them. The CDR3 is CASRGGTGQSYNEQFF. The CDR3 DNA reads TGTGCCAGCAGGGGGGGGACAGGTCAATCCTACAATGAGCAGTTCTTC.

This chain links TRBV9 with TRBJ1-2; TRBD1 is a possible D gene (5 bases). Germline V CDR1 and CDR2: SGDLS, YYNGEE. The CDR3 consists of 15 residues. The V end lost 0 bases, the J end lost 0 bases, and 9 bases lay between the germline ends. The CDR3 loop is CASSVETGPNYGYTF. The CDR3 DNA reads as TGTGCCAGCAGCGTAGAAACAGGCCCTAACTATGGCTACACCTTC.

The CDR3 region is CASSKDRETEEQYF. Written as DNA, the CDR3 is TGCGCCAGCAGTAAGGACAGGGAGACGGAGGAGCAGTACTTC. This chain joins TRBV5-1 and TRBJ2-7, with 8 bases lining up with TRBD1. From germline, CDR1 is SGHRS and CDR2 YFSETQ. The CDR3 contains 14 residues. Trimming took 5 bases from V and 7 from J; bases not matched to a gene: 11.

This clonotype was seen more than once but under ten times. The chain couples TRBV29-1 to TRBJ2-4; TRBD2 agrees at 9 bases. Germline V gives CDR1 SQVTM, CDR2 ANQGSEA. CDR3 length: 16 residues. The junction had 8 bases not matched to a gene; V was cut back by 1 base and J by 4 bases. DNA of the CDR3: TGCAGCGTTGAAGTCGGCGGTGCGGGGGGGAAAAACATTCAGTACTTC. Amino acids: CSVEVGGAGGKNIQYF.

This clonotype was seen only a few times. The V call is TRBV6-1, the J call TRBJ2-3, with a weak D call TRBD2 (7 bases). The CDR3 sequence is 13 residues long. Trimming removed 1 base at V and 10 bases at J, with 12 bases between. The germline gives CDR1 MNHNS, CDR2 SASEGT. CDR3 residues: CASSEGAGAPQYF. The CDR3 nucleotides read TGTGCCAGCAGTGAAGGGGCGGGGGCCCCGCAGTATTTT.

The chain links TRBV6-1 to TRBJ2-2; maybe TRBD2 (5 bases). The CDR3 runs 14 residues. Germline V lookup: CDR1 MNHNS, CDR2 SASEGT. V was trimmed by 3 bases and J by 1 base, leaving 6 bases between them. CDR3 loop: CASSEEENTGELFF. As DNA, the CDR3 is TGTGCCAGCAGTGAGGAGGAGAACACCGGGGAGCTGTTTTTT.

This clonotype was picked up a small number of times. The V gene is TRBV3-1, the J gene TRBJ2-7; the D gene is possibly TRBD1 (5 bases). The DNA end lines up better with TRBJ2-1; the J call may be wrong. The CDR3 loop spans 12 amino acids. The V gene's germline CDR1 is LGHDT and CDR2 YNNKEL (reference sequence). The CDR3 region is CASSYRSDKQFF. CDR3 nucleotide sequence: TGTGCCAGCAGCTACAGGTCAGACAAGCAGTTCTTC.

The J gene is TRBJ1-2, the V gene TRBV10-3; unclear D gene. This CDR3 has 12 residues. The germline gives CDR1 ENHRY, CDR2 SYGVKD. Trimming shortened V by 3 bases and J by 5 bases, and 7 bases separated the two germline ends. CDR3 loop: CAISDGRYGYTF. Here the CDR3 DNA reads TGTGCCATCAGTGACGGACGGTATGGCTACACCTTC.

The V call is TRBV21-1, the J call TRBJ2-4; no DNA check was done on the table's D call, TRBD1. TRBV21-1 is a documented pseudogene. This CDR3 has 13 residues. The CDR3 coding sequence is TGTGCCAGCAGCAAAGGAAGAGGGGACATTCAGTACTTC. Encoded protein: CASSKGRGDIQYF.